These 31 T cell receptor beta chains share one sample of origin, sequenced in a study of blood T cells in healthy people across ages. A sample-barcoded 5' primer and a J-beta primer mix were used in a second PCR of about 7 to 12 cycles. From the 5' RACE reads, TCRdb called clonotypes with MiXCR, one entry per CDR3 protein. This table holds roughly 800,000 distinct CDR3 sequences, 58% found once. Specimen: blood. All receptors derive from a man aged 30 to 39 in good health.

Of note for this clonotype: A much larger clone differs from this one at a single base, so this may be a read error. V gene TRBV2 combines with J gene TRBJ2-4, with D tentatively TRBD2 (5 bases). The DNA end favors TRBJ2-5, so the J call may be wrong. Germline CDR1 and CDR2: SNHLY and FYNNEI. This CDR3 has 13 amino acids. In DNA, the CDR3 is TGTGCCAGCAGGCGGACTGAAAAAGAGACCCAGTACTTC. Its translation is CASRRTEKETQYF.

Of note for this clonotype: At one boundary the junction diverges from the germline segment, which might be a read error. This chain joins TRBV10-1 and TRBJ2-7; possible D gene TRBD2, 5 bases. The CDR3 covers 13 residues. Germline V gene sequence: CDR1 WNHNN, CDR2 SYGVQD (reference sequence). Here the CDR3 reads CASSEGSSYEQYF. CDR3 nucleotides: TGTGCCAGCAGTGAAGGGAGTTCCTACGAGCAGTACTTC.

This sequence joins TRBV6-5 and TRBJ2-5; D unclear. The ends were cut back, 6 bases at V and 5 bases at J, with 19 bases in the middle. Germline V CDR1 and CDR2: MNHEY, SVGAGI. The CDR3 consists of 15 residues. This chain's CDR3 is CASSPLSYLGETQYF. The CDR3 DNA sequence: TGTGCCAGCAGCCCCCTGTCTTACCTCGGGGAGACCCAGTACTTC.

V and J are TRBV6-1 and TRBJ2-3; 11 bases align to TRBD2. This CDR3 is built from 15 residues. CDR1 MNHNS and CDR2 SASEGT come from the germline V gene. Unmatched junction bases numbered 6, after V lost 6 bases and J lost 4 bases. The CDR3 sequence: CASRSALAGADTQYF. CDR3 coding DNA: TGTGCCAGCAGATCGGCACTAGCGGGAGCAGATACGCAGTATTTT.

The chain uses TRBV9 and TRBJ2-5; maybe TRBD2 (6 bases). The CDR3 has 13 residues. V dropped 5 bases and J dropped 6 bases, with 14 bases sitting between them. The germline V gene encodes CDR1 SGDLS and CDR2 YYNGEE. The chain's CDR3 is CASSTGVPKTQYF. The DNA for the CDR3 is TGTGCCAGCAGTACGGGGGTCCCAAAGACCCAGTACTTC.

J is TRBJ1-4 and V is TRBV20-1, with TRBD1 matching over 11 bases. Per the germline V gene, CDR1 is DFQATT and CDR2 is SNEGSKA (reference sequence). Unmatched junction bases numbered 13, after V lost 5 bases and J lost 8 bases. The CDR3 length is 16 residues. The CDR3 region is CSARDRGSRAVEKLFF. The CDR3 nucleotides are TGCAGTGCTCGGGACAGGGGGTCTCGGGCGGTAGAAAAACTGTTTTTT.

The rearrangement uses TRBV29-1 and TRBJ2-5; unclear D gene. V was trimmed by 6 bases and J by 12 bases, leaving 17 bases between them. CDR3 size: 11 residues. Germline loops: CDR1 SQVTM, CDR2 ANQGSEA. The CDR3 here is CSVQHGQVEYF. The DNA for the CDR3 is TGCAGCGTACAGCACGGTCAGGTCGAGTACTTC.

The rearrangement joins TRBV2 to TRBJ2-7; D is undetermined. The J call may be faulty, since TRBJ2-5 better matches the DNA end. This CDR3 spans 14 amino acids. The germline CDR1 and CDR2 sequences are SNHLY and FYNNEI. The CDR3 loop is CASRGLTTEETQYF. The CDR3, as DNA: TGTGCCAGCCGTGGGCTTACTACGGAAGAGACCCAGTACTTC.

The chain combines TRBV21-1 with TRBJ1-1; TRBD1 is the table's D call, not checked against the DNA. TRBV21-1 is labeled a pseudogene. CDR3 size: 15 residues. The CDR3 sequence is CARTTGGNMNTEAFF. CDR3 coding DNA: TGTGCCAGGACGACAGGCGGCAACATGAACACTGAAGCTTTCTTT.

This clonotype was counted a few times. The chain combines TRBV10-3 with TRBJ2-4; D is undetermined. V lost 4 bases to trimming and J lost 7 bases, with 17 bases between them. The CDR3 is 15 amino acids. The germline V gene encodes CDR1 ENHRY and CDR2 SYGVKD. The CDR3 sequence is CAISGDRFPSNIQYF. As DNA, the CDR3 is TGTGCCATCAGTGGGGATAGATTCCCAAGTAACATTCAGTACTTC.

The V call is TRBV20-1, the J call TRBJ1-1, with 7 bases identical to TRBD1. The CDR3 is 14 residues long. Germline lookup yields CDR1 DFQATT and CDR2 SNEGSKA (reference sequence). V lost 3 bases and J lost 0; bases outside the gene matches: 4. For the CDR3, the DNA is TGCAGTGCTAGGGCGACAGGGATGAACACTGAAGCTTTCTTT. This encodes CSARATGMNTEAFF.

This chain links TRBV5-1 with TRBJ2-5; TRBD2 is a possible D gene (5 bases). The DNA end lines up better with TRBJ2-7; the J call may be wrong. Germline V lookup: CDR1 SGHRS, CDR2 YFSETQ. The CDR3 is made up of 15 amino acids. The DNA of the CDR3 is TGCGCCAGCAGCTTGGACGCGGGTAATCTCTACGAGCAGTACTTC. This codes for CASSLDAGNLYEQYF.

The chain has TRBV15 and TRBJ2-3; 16 bases agree with TRBD2. Germline values: CDR1 LNHNV, CDR2 YYDKDF (reference sequence). The CDR3 totals 20 residues. Germline trimming cut 0 bases from V and 2 bases from J; bases unmatched to any gene: 8. For the CDR3, the DNA is TGTGCCACCAGCAGAGATCCGGGACTAGCGGGGGGGAAATTCACAGATACGCAGTATTTT. Amino acids: CATSRDPGLAGGKFTDTQYF.

This clonotype was seen only a few times. V usage is TRBV3-1 and J usage is TRBJ2-7; D is possibly TRBD2 (5 bases). Germline values: CDR1 LGHDT, CDR2 YNNKEL (reference sequence). The germline V and J ends were trimmed by 8 bases and 3 bases, with 14 bases remaining between them. The CDR3 length is 13 residues. CDR3 nucleotides: TGTGCCAGCGGCCGGGGTTTGAACTACGAGCAGTACTTC. It codes for CASGRGLNYEQYF.

The rearrangement links TRBV7-2 to TRBJ2-3; D may be TRBD2 (6 bases). V dropped 1 base and J dropped 3 bases, with 14 bases sitting between them. Per the germline V gene, CDR1 is SGHTA and CDR2 is FQGNSA. CDR3 length: 16 amino acids. CDR3 bases: TGTGCCAGCAGCTTAGGTGTAGGGAGGACTACAGATACGCAGTATTTT. Translation: CASSLGVGRTTDTQYF.

V and J are TRBV24-1 and TRBJ2-2; D is undetermined. Trimming took off 3 bases at V and 6 bases at J, with 7 bases between the two ends. The CDR3 sequence is 13 residues long. Per germline, CDR1 KGHDR and CDR2 SFDVKD. CDR3 coding DNA: TGTGCCACCAGTGATGAGTTTTCCGGGGAGCTGTTTTTT. Its translation: CATSDEFSGELFF.

The V and J genes are TRBV29-1 and TRBJ1-1; tentative D call: TRBD1 (6 bases). CDR3 length: 12 amino acids. Germline V lookup: CDR1 SQVTM, CDR2 ANQGSEA. V lost 7 bases to trimming and J lost 5 bases, with 14 bases between them. CDR3: CSATGGGTEAFF. CDR3 nucleotides: TGCAGCGCGACGGGGGGCGGAACTGAAGCTTTCTTT.

This clonotype has just a few counts. This rearrangement joins TRBV7-9 to TRBJ1-4; D uncertain. From germline, CDR1 is SEHNR and CDR2 FQNEAQ (reference sequence). Deletions cut 10 bases from V and 0 bases from J, with 12 bases between. This CDR3 is built from 14 residues. CDR3 bases: TGTGCCACCATACGAGAGGCAACTAATGAAAAACTGTTTTTT. It specifies CATIREATNEKLFF.

In this sample, this clonotype turned up once. The chain uses TRBV6-1 and TRBJ2-5; 7 bases map to TRBD1. The V and J ends lost 10 bases and 5 bases, in that order; junction bases with no gene match: 13. Germline CDR1 reads MNHNS; CDR2 reads SASEGT. The CDR3 sequence is 14 residues long. DNA for the CDR3: TGTGCCACCGAGACAGGGATCGGGATGGAGACCCAGTACTTC. Translated, it gives CATETGIGMETQYF.

Turning to this clonotype: A read error is possible here, since a much larger clone lies one base away. The chain employs TRBV5-1 and TRBJ2-1, with D possibly matching TRBD2 (6 bases). Near its end, the DNA agrees better with TRBJ2-7, so the J call may be wrong. CDR1 and CDR2 (germline): SGHRS, YFSETQ. This CDR3 comprises 13 residues. CDR3 protein: CASTWEVYNEQYF. The CDR3, as DNA: TGCGCCAGCACCTGGGAGGTATACAATGAGCAGTACTTC.

The genes are TRBV4-1 and TRBJ2-1; TRBD2 is a possible D gene (7 bases). Germline V gene sequence: CDR1 MGHRA, CDR2 YSYEKL. CDR3 length equals 18 residues. Between the trimmed V and J ends, which lost 4 bases and 3 bases, there was a span of 22 bases. The CDR3 loop reads CASSRGLQEGGIYNEQFF. The CDR3 region has the DNA TGCGCCAGCAGCCGGGGATTACAGGAGGGGGGGATCTACAATGAGCAGTTCTTC.

V gene TRBV12-3 or TRBV12-4 combines with J gene TRBJ2-3, with 7 bases that match TRBD2. The CDR3 has 14 amino acids. Losses at the gene ends were 1 base for V and 8 bases for J; bases not matched to a gene: 6. This CDR3 is CASSLGWEGFTQYF. The DNA of the CDR3 is TGTGCCAGCAGTTTAGGTTGGGAGGGATTTACGCAGTATTTT.

There are a few counts of this clonotype. The rearrangement links TRBV7-9 to TRBJ2-3; 9 bases are a match to TRBD2. CDR3 size: 15 residues. The germline CDR1 and CDR2 sequences are SEHNR and FQNEAQ (reference sequence). Trimming cost V 3 bases and J 6 bases; bases outside gene matches: 7. CDR3 DNA: TGTGCCAGCAGCTTCCTAGCGGGATCATGGGATACGCAGTATTTT. Translating it yields CASSFLAGSWDTQYF.

A single count supports this clonotype. The rearrangement uses TRBV6-5 and TRBJ2-5; D call uncertain. The closer fit of TRBJ2-7 to the DNA end suggests the J call may be wrong. This CDR3 spans 15 amino acids. CDR1 MNHEY and CDR2 SVGAGI come from the germline V gene. The CDR3, as DNA: TGTGCCAGCAGTTACTCGGGCACCGTTACCTACGAGCAGTACTTC. This translates into CASSYSGTVTYEQYF.

Worth noting for this clonotype: A junction end diverges from the germline sequence, so it may reflect a read error. J is TRBJ2-5 and V is TRBV4-1, with 8 bases matching TRBD1. This CDR3 is 13 amino acids long. The germline V gene encodes CDR1 MGHRA and CDR2 YSYEKL. CDR3 protein: CASSQGGTGDESF. CDR3 DNA: TGCGCCAGCAGCCAAGGCGGGACAGGAGACGAGTCCTTC.

This clonotype was detected only a few times. This chain uses TRBV28 with TRBJ2-3, with 9 nucleotides matching TRBD1. J gave up 8 bases and V 8 bases, and 14 bases lay outside the gene matches. CDR3 size: 15 residues. Germline CDR1 and CDR2: MDHEN and SYDVKM. The CDR3 DNA follows: TGTGCCAGCCGGGACAGGGTTTCTCAGGTGGTTACGCAGTATTTT. Its translation: CASRDRVSQVVTQYF. The full variable domain, completed using reference TRBV28 and TRBJ2-3, is DVKVTQSSRYLVKRTGEKVFLECVQDMDHENMFWYRQDPGLGLRLIYFSYDVKMKEKGDIPEGYSVSREKKERFSLILESASTNQTSMYLCASRDRVSQVVTQYFGPGTRLTVL.

The chain joins TRBV10-3 to TRBJ2-1; no clear D. This CDR3 spans 11 amino acids. The germline V gene encodes CDR1 ENHRY and CDR2 SYGVKD. Between the trimmed V and J ends, which lost 11 bases and 9 bases, there was a span of 14 bases. CDR3 DNA: TGTGCCGGACCAAAGCACGGTGAGCAGTTCTTC. It translates to CAGPKHGEQFF.

The V call is TRBV6-1, the J call TRBJ2-5; TRBD2 might be the D (6 bases). The CDR3 consists of 15 residues. Per germline, CDR1 MNHNS and CDR2 SASEGT. The V end lost 5 bases, the J end lost 3 bases, and 16 bases lay between the germline ends. The chain's CDR3 is CASSFTGTPEETQYF. The CDR3 bases are TGTGCCAGCAGTTTCACCGGGACTCCTGAAGAGACCCAGTACTTC.

The chain uses TRBV5-1 and TRBJ2-3; 7 positions match TRBD2. With V trimmed by 2 bases and J by 2 bases, 8 bases remained unmatched. CDR3 length: 16 amino acids. CDR1 SGHRS and CDR2 YFSETQ come from the germline V gene. The DNA for the CDR3 is TGCGCCAGCAGCTTATCGAGCGGGGCTCTCACAGATACGCAGTATTTT. Translating gives CASSLSSGALTDTQYF.

The chain is built from TRBV29-1 and TRBJ2-5; D is undetermined. This CDR3 has 12 residues. The V end lost 3 bases, the J end lost 0 bases, and 5 bases lay between the germline ends. Per germline, CDR1 SQVTM and CDR2 ANQGSEA. The CDR3 DNA follows: TGCAGCGTTGACTGGTACCAAGAGACCCAGTACTTC. Its protein product is CSVDWYQETQYF.

V and J are TRBV20-1 and TRBJ2-7, with TRBD1 identical over 12 bases. The CDR3 covers 15 residues. Germline V lookup: CDR1 DFQATT, CDR2 SNEGSKA (reference sequence). With V trimmed by 2 bases and J by 1 base, 3 bases remained unmatched. As DNA, the CDR3 is TGCAGTGCTAGACCGGGACAGGGGGCATCCTACGAGCAGTACTTC. Amino acids: CSARPGQGASYEQYF.